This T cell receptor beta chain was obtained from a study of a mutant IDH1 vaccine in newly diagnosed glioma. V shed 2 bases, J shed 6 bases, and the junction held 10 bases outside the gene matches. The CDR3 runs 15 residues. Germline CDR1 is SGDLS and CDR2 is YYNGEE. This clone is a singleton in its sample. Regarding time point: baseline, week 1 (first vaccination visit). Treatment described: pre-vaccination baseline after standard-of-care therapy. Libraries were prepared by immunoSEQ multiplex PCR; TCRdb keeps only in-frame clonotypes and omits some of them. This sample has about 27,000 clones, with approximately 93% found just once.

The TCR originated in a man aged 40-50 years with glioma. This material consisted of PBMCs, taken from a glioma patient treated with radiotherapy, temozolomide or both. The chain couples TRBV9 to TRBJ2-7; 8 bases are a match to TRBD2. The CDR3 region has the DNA TGTGCCAGCAGCGTCGCGGAGCGGGGGACCGCCGAGCAGTACTTC. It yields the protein CASSVAERGTAEQYF.